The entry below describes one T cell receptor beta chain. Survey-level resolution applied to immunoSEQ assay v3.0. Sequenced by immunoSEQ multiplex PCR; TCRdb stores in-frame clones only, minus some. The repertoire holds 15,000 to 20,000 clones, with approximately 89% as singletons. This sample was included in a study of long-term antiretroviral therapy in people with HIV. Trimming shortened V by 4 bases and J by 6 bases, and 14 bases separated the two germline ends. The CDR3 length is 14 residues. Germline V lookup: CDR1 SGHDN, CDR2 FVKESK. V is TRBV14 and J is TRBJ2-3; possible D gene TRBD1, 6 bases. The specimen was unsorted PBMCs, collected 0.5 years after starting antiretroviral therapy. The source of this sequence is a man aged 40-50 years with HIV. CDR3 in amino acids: CASSPGTRTDTQYF. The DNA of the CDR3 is TGTGCCAGCAGCCCCGGGACAAGAACTGATACGCAGTATTTT.